This T cell receptor beta chain stems from a study of preoperative IRX-2 immunotherapy in early breast cancer. Germline V CDR1 and CDR2: SGHNT, YENEEA. The CDR3 has 15 amino acids. The J segment lost 6 bases and the V segment lost 2 bases, leaving 7 bases of the junction unmatched. Repertoires were generated with immunoSEQ multiplex PCR, while TCRdb's copy carries only in-frame clones and drops some. Of roughly 11,000 clones listed, roughly 80% were seen once; the top ten hold roughly 6%. Treatment specified: preoperative locoregional IRX-2 cytokine immunotherapy. Samples came from a phase Ib trial of preoperative locoregional IRX-2 cytokine immunotherapy.

The sequence was obtained from a human donor with breast cancer. The material sequenced was lymph node tissue, taken before IRX-2 immunotherapy. This chain connects TRBV11-3 to TRBJ2-7, with 10 bases matching TRBD1. Here the CDR3 reads CASSLPGTGVSEQYF. CDR3 DNA sequence: TGTGCCAGCAGCTTACCCGGGACAGGGGTCTCCGAGCAGTACTTC.